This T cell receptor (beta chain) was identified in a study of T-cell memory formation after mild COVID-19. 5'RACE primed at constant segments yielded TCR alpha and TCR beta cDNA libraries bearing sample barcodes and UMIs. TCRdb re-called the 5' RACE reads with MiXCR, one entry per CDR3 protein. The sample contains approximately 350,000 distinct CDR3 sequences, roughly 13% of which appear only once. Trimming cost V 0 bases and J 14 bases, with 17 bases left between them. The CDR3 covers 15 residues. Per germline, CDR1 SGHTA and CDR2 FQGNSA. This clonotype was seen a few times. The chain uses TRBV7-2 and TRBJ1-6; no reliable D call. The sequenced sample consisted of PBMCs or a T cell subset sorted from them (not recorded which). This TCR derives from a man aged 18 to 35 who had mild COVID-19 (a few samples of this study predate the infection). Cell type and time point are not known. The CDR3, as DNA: TGTGCCAGCAGCTTAGCGCGGCAGACCAGGCGGGCCCTCCACTTT. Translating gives CASSLARQTRRALHF.